This entry features one TCR beta chain sequence. This entry belongs to a study of OX40 agonist ivuxolimab in advanced cancers. Sequencing used immunoSEQ multiplex PCR; TCRdb keeps in-frame clones, though not all of them. The table has some 80,000 clones, approximately 85% seen once; the top ten hold 2% to 2.5%. Germline values: CDR1 SEHNR, CDR2 FQNEAQ (reference sequence). The CDR3 runs to 13 residues. V trimming: 6 bases; J trimming: 4 bases; junction bases outside the gene matches: 2. J is TRBJ2-1 and V is TRBV7-9; 8 positions match TRBD1. This TCR derives from an adult with an advanced solid tumor such as melanoma, head and neck, liver or kidney cancer. Source: CD4+ or CD8+ T cells sorted from blood, taken in a trial of the OX40 agonist ivuxolimab. The CDR3 DNA sequence: TGTGCCAGCAGGGACAGGGCATACAATGAGCAGTTCTTC. It specifies CASRDRAYNEQFF.